Below, 30 T cell receptor beta chains from the same sample are listed, as sequenced in a study of T-cell memory formation after mild COVID-19. TCRdb passed the 5' RACE reads through MiXCR, listing each CDR3 protein once. Found here are tens of thousands of distinct CDR3 sequences, around 16% of them singletons; the top ten hold approximately 39%. The sequencing input was PBMCs or a T cell subset sorted from them (not recorded which). These receptors all stem from a man aged 18 to 29 who had mild COVID-19 (a few samples of this study predate the infection). Cell type and time point are not known.

This clonotype showed up just a few times. The chain links TRBV12-5 to TRBJ1-1, with 11 bases matching TRBD1. The J segment lost 8 bases and the V segment lost 6 bases, leaving 11 bases of the junction unmatched. CDR1 is LGHNT, CDR2 FRNRAP, per germline. The CDR3 consists of 15 residues. CDR3 sequence (DNA): TGTGCTAGTGGCCCCAAAGGGACAGGGGGGCCGGAAGCTTTCTTT. This gives the protein CASGPKGTGGPEAFF.

The chain has TRBV7-2 and TRBJ1-2; 7 positions agree with TRBD1. Germline lookup yields CDR1 SGHTA and CDR2 FQGNSA. With V trimmed by 0 bases and J by 5 bases, 6 bases remained unmatched. This CDR3 is built from 15 residues. CDR3 coding DNA: TGTGCCAGCAGCTTAGCGCTCGGGACAGAGTATGGCTACACCTTC. It is translated as CASSLALGTEYGYTF.

This clonotype was counted a few times. The rearrangement links TRBV10-3 to TRBJ2-2; 16 nucleotides line up with TRBD2. Germline V gene data show CDR1 as ENHRY and CDR2 as SYGVKD. With 6 bases clipped from V and 3 bases from J, the junction kept 7 bases outside the gene matches. This CDR3 contains 18 residues. The CDR3 DNA reads as TGTGCCATCAGCCCGGGACTAGCGGGGGGGATCGACACCGGGGAGCTGTTTTTT. Protein: CAISPGLAGGIDTGELFF.

CDR3 bases: TGTGCCAGCAAGACAGGCCTAGGTTCACCCCTCCACTTT. Its protein product is CASKTGLGSPLHF. The rearrangement links TRBV6-4 to TRBJ1-6, with a weak D call TRBD1 (6 bases). CDR1 is MRHNA, CDR2 SNTAGT, per germline. The CDR3 contains 13 residues. The V and J ends lost 7 bases and 9 bases respectively, with 13 bases between them.

The V and J genes are TRBV7-9 and TRBJ1-6; no clear D. This CDR3 contains 12 residues. Germline V gene data show CDR1 as SEHNR and CDR2 as FQNEAQ (reference sequence). Trimming pared 5 bases from V and 10 bases from J, leaving 9 bases between. This chain's CDR3 is CASSPDGSPLHF. For the CDR3, the DNA is TGTGCCAGCAGCCCCGACGGGTCACCCCTCCACTTT.

This clonotype was detected only a few times. The chain employs TRBV20-1 and TRBJ2-5; TRBD2 is a possible D gene (6 bases). Trimming removed 3 bases from V and 3 bases from J, with 8 bases in between. The germline V gene has CDR1 DFQATT and CDR2 SNEGSKA (reference sequence). The CDR3 totals 12 residues. CDR3 region: CSARWGEETQYF. In DNA form, the CDR3 reads TGCAGTGCTAGGTGGGGGGAAGAGACCCAGTACTTC.

The chain joins TRBV1 to TRBJ2-3; the DNA was not used to check the table's D call, TRBD2. TRBV1 is labeled a pseudogene. The CDR3 sequence is 17 residues long. CDR3 sequence (DNA): TGCACCAGCAGCCAGGATGCGCACAGGGAGGGGACAGATACGCAGTATTTT. Its protein product is CTSSQDAHREGTDTQYF.

In this sample, this clonotype turned up a few times. V is TRBV6-1 and J is TRBJ2-7; TRBD1 or TRBD2 may be the D gene (5 bases each). V lost 8 bases to trimming and J lost 4 bases, with 9 bases between them. The CDR3 loop spans 11 amino acids. Germline assignment: CDR1 MNHNS and CDR2 SASEGT. The CDR3 sequence: CASGDGYEQYV. Written as DNA, the CDR3 is TGTGCCAGCGGGGACGGGTACGAGCAGTACGTC.

This clonotype occurred a few times. The V call is TRBV9, the J call TRBJ2-2; D gene unclear. Trimming cost V 4 bases and J 8 bases, with 9 bases left between them. The CDR3 length is 12 residues. Germline V gene sequence: CDR1 SGDLS, CDR2 YYNGEE. The CDR3 nucleotides read TGTGCCAGCAGCCCGAGGCTAGGGGAGCTGTTTTTT. This gives the protein CASSPRLGELFF.

Only a few counts were recorded for this clonotype. The J gene is TRBJ2-3, the V gene TRBV12-5; 8 nucleotides line up with TRBD2. This CDR3 has 14 amino acids. After removal of 1 base from V and 5 bases from J, the junction contained 2 bases not matched to a gene. Germline CDR1 LGHNT, CDR2 FRNRAP. As DNA, the CDR3 is TGTGCTAGTGGTTTGGCCCGGGAGGGAGATACGCAGTATTTT. Protein sequence: CASGLAREGDTQYF. Full variable domain (missing parts from reference TRBV12-5 and TRBJ2-3): DARVTQTPRHKVTEMGQEVTMRCQPILGHNTVFWYRQTMMQGLELLAYFRNRAPLDDSGMPKDRFSAEMPDATLATLKIQPSEPRDSAVYFCASGLAREGDTQYFGPGTRLTVL.

CDR3 sequence: CASSQGLGSNSPLHF. As DNA, the CDR3 is TGCGCCAGCAGCCAAGGGTTGGGCAGTAATTCACCCCTCCACTTT. This sequence joins TRBV4-3 and TRBJ1-6; D ambiguous. This CDR3 is built from 15 residues. The germline V gene encodes CDR1 LGHNA and CDR2 YSLEER. V shed 1 base and J shed 6 bases, with 10 bases lying between them.

V usage is TRBV9 and J usage is TRBJ2-2; 7 positions agree with TRBD2. V was clipped by 0 bases and J by 3 bases; unmatched bases: 2. Germline V CDR1 and CDR2: SGDLS, YYNGEE. The CDR3 totals 15 residues. CDR3 in amino acids: CASSVAGGHTGELFF. CDR3 DNA: TGTGCCAGCAGCGTAGCGGGGGGACACACCGGGGAGCTGTTTTTT.

This clonotype has only a few counts. V is TRBV29-1 and J is TRBJ2-2, with a possible D match to TRBD2 (7 bases). The CDR3 consists of 14 residues. CDR1 and CDR2 from the germline V gene are SQVTM and ANQGSEA. Trimming removed 3 bases from V and 1 base from J, with 9 bases in between. CDR3 nucleotides: TGCAGCGTTGAGCGGGGGCGGAACACCGGGGAGCTGTTTTTT. It codes for CSVERGRNTGELFF.

This clonotype has a count of ten or more. The chain combines TRBV4-3 with TRBJ1-2; perhaps TRBD1 as D (6 bases). Germline CDR1 and CDR2: LGHNA and YSLEER. This CDR3 contains 15 residues. V lost 0 bases, J lost 7 bases, and 15 bases lay in between. The CDR3, as DNA: TGCGCCAGCAGCCAAGATAGGAGGACAGTGCTTGGCTACACCTTC. The encoded protein is CASSQDRRTVLGYTF.

This clonotype came up a few times. The rearrangement uses TRBV11-2 and TRBJ1-1; D call uncertain. The CDR3 is made up of 15 amino acids. V dropped 1 base and J dropped 1 base, with 10 bases sitting between them. Germline CDR1 is SGHAT and CDR2 is FQNNGV. For the CDR3, the DNA is TGTGCCAGCAGCTTAGTCCCCACTCAGAACACTGAAGCTTTCTTT. Its protein is CASSLVPTQNTEAFF.

This clonotype showed up many times. The V gene is TRBV11-2, the J gene TRBJ2-1, with 11 bases lining up with TRBD2. The V gene's germline CDR1 is SGHAT and CDR2 FQNNGV. V trimming: 0 bases; J trimming: 7 bases; junction bases outside the gene matches: 5. The CDR3 sequence is 16 residues long. CDR3 sequence reads: CASSLDSGGAWNEQFF. The CDR3 DNA reads TGTGCCAGCAGCTTAGATAGCGGGGGGGCGTGGAATGAGCAGTTCTTC.

This clonotype appeared a few times. The chain recombines TRBV7-2 with TRBJ2-3; D is possibly TRBD1 (5 bases). CDR3 length equals 14 residues. The V end lost 8 bases, the J end lost 0 bases, and 12 bases lay between the germline ends. Per germline, CDR1 SGHTA and CDR2 FQGNSA. DNA of the CDR3: TGTGCCAGCGCCAGGGTTGGCAGCACAGATACGCAGTATTTT. This encodes CASARVGSTDTQYF.

This clonotype showed up just a few times. The chain links TRBV7-9 to TRBJ2-5; D possibly corresponds to TRBD2 (7 bases). Trimming left V 4 bases short and J 4 bases short, with 13 bases between. Germline V gene data show CDR1 as SEHNR and CDR2 as FQNEAQ (reference sequence). The CDR3 totals 14 residues. The CDR3 nucleotides read TGTGCCAGCAGCTGGGGGCCGGGGGGAGAGACCCAGTACTTC. Amino acid sequence: CASSWGPGGETQYF.

The chain links TRBV11-1 to TRBJ2-1; 7 bases align to TRBD2. CDR1 SGHAT and CDR2 FQDESV come from the germline V gene (reference sequence). The V segment lost 5 bases and the J segment 1 base; nucleotides outside the gene matches: 14. The CDR3 contains 18 residues. The CDR3 region is CASSGMGLGGESYNEQFF. The CDR3 DNA reads as TGTGCCAGCAGCGGAATGGGATTGGGGGGGGAATCCTACAATGAGCAGTTCTTC. Variable domain in full (rest from reference TRBV11-1 and TRBJ2-1): EAEVAQSPRYKITEKSQAVAFWCDPISGHATLYWYRQILGQGPELLVQFQDESVVDDSQLPKDRFSAERLKGVDSTLKIQPAELGDSAMYLCASSGMGLGGESYNEQFFGPGTRLTVL.

The chain uses TRBV20-1 and TRBJ2-7, with a weak D call TRBD1 (6 bases). Germline V lookup: CDR1 DFQATT, CDR2 SNEGSKA (reference sequence). The V end was cut by 3 bases, the J end by 7 bases, with 19 bases between. CDR3 length: 14 residues. The CDR3 DNA sequence: TGCAGTGCTAGCGCCCGGGTCGAGGGGGTTGAGCAGTACGTC. It specifies CSASARVEGVEQYV.

This clonotype was counted a few times. The rearrangement uses TRBV7-6 and TRBJ2-3; 7 bases are shared with TRBD1. This CDR3 contains 16 residues. Germline values: CDR1 SGHVS, CDR2 FNYEAQ. V was clipped by 5 bases and J by 1 base; unmatched bases: 9. Here the CDR3 reads CASSPRQGMRTDTQYF. As DNA, the CDR3 is TGTGCCAGCAGCCCCCGACAGGGAATGCGCACAGATACGCAGTATTTT. The full variable domain, rest sourced from reference TRBV7-6 and TRBJ2-3, is GAGVSQSPRYKVTKRGQDVALRCDPISGHVSLYWYRQALGQGPEFLTYFNYEAQQDKSGLPNDRFSAERPEGSISTLTIQRTEQRDSAMYRCASSPRQGMRTDTQYFGPGTRLTVL.

The CDR3 spells CASSLRGQARQFDYEQYV. The CDR3 DNA reads as TGTGCCAGCAGTTTAAGGGGGCAGGCCCGACAGTTTGACTACGAGCAGTACGTC. The chain employs TRBV28 and TRBJ2-7, with TRBD1 identical over 7 bases. Germline values: CDR1 MDHEN, CDR2 SYDVKM. The CDR3 covers 18 residues. With V trimmed by 2 bases and J by 3 bases, 16 bases remained unmatched.

This clonotype has only a few counts. J is TRBJ1-1 and V is TRBV20-1; D might be TRBD1 (5 bases). V was trimmed by 1 base and J by 5 bases, leaving 14 bases between them. Looked up from germline, CDR1 is DFQATT and CDR2 is SNEGSKA (reference sequence). This CDR3 region has 14 residues. This CDR3 is CSARGPRVETEAFF. The CDR3 nucleotides read TGCAGTGCTAGAGGCCCCAGGGTGGAAACTGAAGCTTTCTTT.

This chain uses TRBV7-9 with TRBJ2-7, with 8 bases matching TRBD1. Germline CDR1 reads SEHNR; CDR2 reads FQNEAQ (reference sequence). The CDR3 has 14 amino acids. The ends lost 4 bases at V and 2 bases at J; junction bases unmatched: 4. For the CDR3, the DNA is TGTGCCAGCAGCTCCTGGGACAGGACCTACGAGCAGTACTTC. Amino acid sequence: CASSSWDRTYEQYF.

V is TRBV12-3 or TRBV12-4 and J is TRBJ1-2; D not certain. The V end was cut by 6 bases, the J end by 6 bases, with 8 bases between. CDR3 length equals 11 residues. CDR3 bases: TGTGCCAGCAGCACAGCTCATGGCTACACCTTC. Translation gives CASSTAHGYTF.

This clonotype occurred a few times. The chain is built from TRBV5-6 and TRBJ2-1; D could derive from TRBD1 or TRBD2 (5 bases each). V gave up 3 bases and J gave up 1 base, with 14 bases separating them. This CDR3 has 16 amino acids. Germline-derived CDR1 and CDR2 are SGHDT and YYEEEE. DNA for the CDR3: TGTGCCAGCAGCTCCTTGGTCGGGGCATCCTACAATGAGCAGTTCTTC. It specifies CASSSLVGASYNEQFF.

This clonotype was seen a handful of times. The CDR3 loop is CASSRDTGELFF. In nucleotides, the CDR3 is TGTGCCAGCTCCCGGGACACCGGGGAGCTGTTTTTT. The J gene is TRBJ2-2, the V gene TRBV27; D gene ambiguous. With 8 bases removed from V and 3 bases from J, the gap between germline ends came to 7 bases. CDR1 and CDR2 (germline): MNHEY, SMNVEV (reference sequence). The length of the CDR3 is 12 residues.

This clonotype was picked up a small number of times. The V call is TRBV2, the J call TRBJ2-7, with TRBD2 identical over 10 bases. V was pared by 4 bases and J by 6 bases, with 9 bases of the junction left unmatched. Per the germline V gene, CDR1 is SNHLY and CDR2 is FYNNEI. The CDR3 length is 15 residues. The CDR3 is CASSAEPGLAAEQYF. As DNA, the CDR3 is TGTGCCAGCAGTGCGGAACCCGGACTAGCGGCCGAGCAGTACTTC.

This chain links TRBV6-1 with TRBJ2-7; TRBD1 aligns across 9 bases. The CDR3 spans 15 residues. The trim removed 8 bases at V and 2 bases at J, leaving 10 bases unmatched. CDR1 and CDR2 from the germline V gene are MNHNS and SASEGT. The CDR3 reads CASVRKDRGTYEQYF. The CDR3 nucleotides read TGTGCCAGCGTTCGGAAGGACAGGGGCACCTACGAGCAGTACTTC.

This clonotype has a count of ten or more. The CDR3, as DNA: TGTGCCAGCAGCCACCCCCGCCAGGGATACGAGCAGTACTTC. Protein product: CASSHPRQGYEQYF. The chain has TRBV7-9 and TRBJ2-7, with D maybe TRBD1 (5 bases). CDR3 size: 14 residues. V lost 5 bases and J 4 bases, leaving 15 bases between the germline ends. The V gene's germline CDR1 is SEHNR and CDR2 FQNEAQ (reference sequence).